Below are 19 T cell receptor beta chains sequenced from a single sample in a study of T cells in women clearing cervical HPV infection. Some clones are missing from TCRdb's copy, which holds only in-frame ones; the method was immunoSEQ multiplex PCR. Across about 22,000 clones, the top ten clones capture 12% of the sample. The sample was blood buffy coat. These receptors came from a woman aged 18 to 75 with a cervical HPV16 infection that either progressed to CIN3+ or cleared (not recorded which).

This clone is labeled medium-sized based on frequency. The CDR3 end is not reached by the read, which stops 3 residues before it; the germline J gene fills it in. The sample has other DNA sequences that encode this CDR3 too. V usage is TRBV19 and J usage is TRBJ2-3; TRBD1 agrees at 9 bases. The CDR3 consists of 15 residues. CDR1 and CDR2 (germline): LNHDA, SQIVND (reference sequence). V dropped 4 bases and J dropped 2; count of bases not matched to a gene: 4. CDR3 sequence: CASSTRTGDTDTQYF. The CDR3 DNA, read in part, is TGTGCCAGTAGTACAAGGACAGGGGACACAGATACG.

Comments on this clone: The observed sequence ends 3 residues before the CDR3 terminus, with the missing tail filled in from the germline J gene. The chain joins TRBV29-1 to TRBJ1-2; TRBD1 aligns across 10 bases. CDR1 and CDR2 (germline): SQVTM, ANQGSEA. This CDR3 region has 14 residues. V lost 1 base, J lost 3 bases, and 2 bases stayed unmatched. The sequenced part of the CDR3 DNA is TGCAGCGTTGAAGGAGGACAGGGGGACTATGGC. It codes for CSVEGGQGDYG. The CDR3, in full, reads CSVEGGQGDYGYTF. Combining the CDR3 with reference TRBV29-1 and TRBJ1-2 gives the whole variable domain SAVISQKPSRDICQRGTSLTIQCQVDSQVTMMFWYRQQPGQSLTLIATANQGSEATYESGFVIDKFPISRPNLTFSTLTVSNMSPEDSSIYLCSVEGGQGDYGYTFGSGTRLTVV.

On this clone: The read finishes 3 residues shy of the CDR3 end, and the germline J gene is used to complete it. The chain employs TRBV20-1 and TRBJ2-3; D could derive from TRBD1 or TRBD2 (5 bases each). Germline loops: CDR1 DFQATT, CDR2 SNEGSKA (reference sequence). V was pared by 6 bases and J by 0 bases, with 16 bases between. The CDR3 is made up of 15 amino acids. The sequenced CDR3 bases are TGCAGTGCCGGGAATCAGGGATCTAGCACAGATACG. Translated: CSAGNQGSSTDT. The whole CDR3 protein is CSAGNQGSSTDTQYF.

On this clone: The read halts 3 residues ahead of the CDR3 end, with the missing end drawn from the germline J gene. This chain uses TRBV28 with TRBJ2-5; 8 nucleotides align to TRBD2. Trimming cost V 8 bases and J 5 bases; bases outside gene matches: 16. Germline V gives CDR1 MDHEN, CDR2 SYDVKM. The length of the CDR3 is 16 residues. The CDR3 is CASSERGRMMGETQYF. The sequenced part of the CDR3 DNA is TGTGCCAGCTCCGAGCGGGGGAGGATGATGGGTGAGACC.

For this clone: The CDR3 end is not reached by the read, which stops 3 residues before it; the germline J gene fills it in. This chain links TRBV6-2 or TRBV6-3 with TRBJ2-1; tentatively, D is TRBD1 or TRBD2 (6 bases each). The CDR3 length is 17 residues. CDR1 MNHEY and CDR2 SVGEGT come from the germline V gene. Trimming removed 2 bases at V and 3 bases at J, with 17 bases between. The CDR3 DNA, read in part, is TGTGCCAGCAGTTACAGGAGGGGGTACCCTCGCTACAATGAG. This translates into CASSYRRGYPRYNE. In full, the CDR3 is CASSYRRGYPRYNEQFF.

Turning to this clone: The read halts 3 residues ahead of the CDR3 end, with the missing end drawn from the germline J gene. V is TRBV7-2 and J is TRBJ2-3, with D perhaps matching TRBD1 (5 bases). The germline V gene has CDR1 SGHTA and CDR2 FQGNSA. This CDR3 comprises 14 residues. V lost 5 bases and J 6 bases, leaving 15 bases between the germline ends. The CDR3 region is CASSKTALTDTQYF. The part of the CDR3 DNA that was read is TGTGCCAGCAGCAAGACAGCCCTCACGGATACG.

On this clone itself: The read gets to within 3 residues of the CDR3 end, and the germline J gene fills in the rest. J is TRBJ1-1 and V is TRBV7-2; 7 bases are a match to TRBD1. Germline assignment: CDR1 SGHTA and CDR2 FQGNSA. With 5 bases clipped from V and 0 bases from J, the junction kept 3 bases outside the gene matches. CDR3 length equals 14 residues. Here the CDR3 reads CASSPGQVNTEAFF. CDR3 bases read: TGTGCCAGCAGCCCTGGACAGGTGAACACTGAA.

Notes on this clone: The DNA ends 3 residues before the CDR3 does, and the rest of the CDR3 is filled in from the germline J gene. The V gene is TRBV6-2 or TRBV6-3, the J gene TRBJ1-2; tentative D call: TRBD1 (5 bases). There are 13 residues in the CDR3. Per germline, CDR1 MNHEY and CDR2 SVGEGT. V lost 6 bases and J lost 5, with 13 bases in between. The CDR3 loop is CASSPQDIYGYTF. CDR3 DNA, as far as it was read: TGTGCCAGCAGCCCACAGGACATTTATGGC.

As concerns this clone: The read halts 3 residues ahead of the CDR3 end, with the missing end drawn from the germline J gene. The V gene is TRBV6-1, the J gene TRBJ2-7; 11 positions agree with TRBD2. Germline CDR1 and CDR2: MNHNS and SASEGT. The CDR3 loop spans 15 amino acids. Losses at the gene ends were 4 bases for V and 5 bases for J; bases not matched to a gene: 7. Here the CDR3 reads CASSAMTSGNDEQYF. CDR3 DNA, as far as it was read: TGTGCCAGCAGTGCTATGACTAGCGGGAACGACGAG.

A remark on this clone: The CDR3 end is not reached by the read, which stops 3 residues before it; the germline J gene fills it in. The chain is built from TRBV11-3 and TRBJ1-1; TRBD1 matches 7 bases. The CDR3 contains 15 residues. The V gene end was trimmed by 5 bases and the J gene end by 0 bases; junction bases not matched to a gene: 6. Per germline, CDR1 SGHNT and CDR2 YENEEA. CDR3 loop: CASSAHGTVNTEAFF. Partial CDR3 DNA: TGTGCCAGCAGCGCTCACGGGACAGTGAACACTGAA.

Concerning this clone: The read terminates 3 residues ahead of where the CDR3 ends, so the germline J gene completes it. The genes are TRBV9 and TRBJ2-7, with 8 bases aligning to TRBD1. J gave up 1 base and V 6 bases, and 9 bases lay outside the gene matches. Germline lookup yields CDR1 SGDLS and CDR2 YYNGEE. This CDR3 has 15 amino acids. CDR3 DNA, as far as it was read: TGTGCCAGCACCAACCGGGACAGGCTTTCCTACGAG. Its translation: CASTNRDRLSYE. From start to end, the CDR3 is CASTNRDRLSYEQYF.

With regard to this clone: The read finishes 3 residues shy of the CDR3 end, and the germline J gene is used to complete it. This rearrangement joins TRBV24-1 to TRBJ1-5; D uncertain. Germline V gives CDR1 KGHDR, CDR2 SFDVKD. Between the trimmed V and J ends, which lost 3 bases and 1 base, there was a span of 9 bases. The CDR3 loop spans 15 amino acids. The CDR3 loop reads CATSDRSGSNQPQHF. Partial CDR3 DNA: TGTGCCACCAGTGATCGATCGGGGAGCAATCAGCCC.

The CDR3 bases that were read are TGTGCCATCACCGAGGGGGGGTCCAACTATGGC. Protein: CAITEGGSNYG. In full, the CDR3 is CAITEGGSNYGYTF. This chain connects TRBV10-3 to TRBJ1-2; possible D gene TRBD1, 6 bases. The read ends 3 residues shy of where the CDR3 ends; the end is completed using the germline J gene. This CDR3 region has 14 residues. Germline V gene lookup returns CDR1 ENHRY and CDR2 SYGVKD. The V end was cut by 7 bases, the J end by 2 bases, with 14 bases between.

According to its frequency, this clone is medium-sized. Read sequence stops 3 residues before the CDR3 end, and the germline J gene provides the missing end. V usage is TRBV18 and J usage is TRBJ2-3; 10 nucleotides align to TRBD2. The junction had 3 bases not matched to a gene; V was cut back by 0 bases and J by 6 bases. Germline V lookup: CDR1 KGHSH, CDR2 LQKENI. The CDR3 has 15 amino acids. CDR3 region: CASSPPSSGSDTQYF. CDR3 bases read: TGTGCCAGCTCACCACCGTCTAGCGGGAGTGATACG.

Comments on this clone: The CDR3 extends 3 residues past the end of the read, so its final part is completed from the germline J gene. The chain is built from TRBV11-2 and TRBJ2-7; D uncertain. V gave up 5 bases and J gave up 2 bases, with 7 bases separating them. This CDR3 is built from 12 residues. CDR1 SGHAT and CDR2 FQNNGV come from the germline V gene. CDR3 amino acids: CASSQLTYEQYF. CDR3 DNA (partial): TGTGCCAGCAGCCAACTGACCTACGAG.

Details on this clone: The DNA ends 3 residues before the CDR3 does, and the rest of the CDR3 is filled in from the germline J gene. The chain uses TRBV11-2 and TRBJ2-2, with 11 bases lining up with TRBD1. J was trimmed by 7 bases and V by 4 bases; bases with no gene match: 2. This CDR3 has 14 residues. The germline gives CDR1 SGHAT, CDR2 FQNNGV. The part of the CDR3 DNA that was read is TGTGCCAGCAGCTGGACAGGGGGCTTCGGGGAG. It is translated as CASSWTGGFGE. The CDR3, in full, reads CASSWTGGFGELFF.

Comments on this clone: The read finishes 3 residues shy of the CDR3 end, and the germline J gene is used to complete it. This sequence joins TRBV10-3 and TRBJ1-6; a possible D gene is TRBD1 (6 bases). The CDR3 runs 14 residues. Between the trimmed V and J ends, which lost 11 bases and 10 bases, there was a span of 21 bases. CDR1 is ENHRY, CDR2 SYGVKD, per germline. CDR3 DNA (partial): TGTGCCGGACGCAACGGGACACCCAACTCACCC. Its protein is CAGRNGTPNSP. The whole CDR3 sequence is CAGRNGTPNSPLHF.

As to this clone: From the germline J gene comes the end of the CDR3, since the read stops 3 residues before it. The V and J genes are TRBV20-1 and TRBJ2-7, with D unclear. Germline-derived CDR1 and CDR2 are DFQATT and SNEGSKA (reference sequence). V was cut by 0 bases and J by 4 bases, with 16 bases left in between. This CDR3 has 15 residues. The sequenced part of the CDR3 DNA is TGCAGTGCTAGAGATAGGGCTCGTCCCAAGTACGAG. This sequence encodes CSARDRARPKYE. The CDR3, in full, reads CSARDRARPKYEQYF.

About this clone itself: Read coverage stops 3 residues before the CDR3 terminus; the germline J gene supplies the remainder. The chain uses TRBV30 and TRBJ1-5; no reliable D call. From germline, CDR1 is GTSNPN and CDR2 SVGIG (reference sequence). Trimming cost V 2 bases and J 1 base, with 12 bases left between them. This CDR3 comprises 15 residues. CDR3: CAWSRESGSNQPQHF. CDR3 DNA, as far as it was read: TGTGCCTGGAGTCGAGAATCAGGCAGCAATCAGCCC.